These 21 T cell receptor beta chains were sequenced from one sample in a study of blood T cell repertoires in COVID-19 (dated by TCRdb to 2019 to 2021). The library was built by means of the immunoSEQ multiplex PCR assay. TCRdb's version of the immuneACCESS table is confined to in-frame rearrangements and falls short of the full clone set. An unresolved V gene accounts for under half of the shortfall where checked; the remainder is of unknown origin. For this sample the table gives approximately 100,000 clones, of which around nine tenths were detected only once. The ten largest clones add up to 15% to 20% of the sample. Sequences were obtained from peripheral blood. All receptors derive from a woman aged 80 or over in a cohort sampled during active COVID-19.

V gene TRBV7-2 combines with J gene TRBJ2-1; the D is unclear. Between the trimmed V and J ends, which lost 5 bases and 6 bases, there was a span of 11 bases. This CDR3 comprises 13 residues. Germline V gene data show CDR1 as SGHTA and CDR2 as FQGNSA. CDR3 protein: CASSLLIVNEQFF. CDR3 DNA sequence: TGTGCCAGCAGCCTCCTTATTGTCAATGAGCAGTTCTTC.

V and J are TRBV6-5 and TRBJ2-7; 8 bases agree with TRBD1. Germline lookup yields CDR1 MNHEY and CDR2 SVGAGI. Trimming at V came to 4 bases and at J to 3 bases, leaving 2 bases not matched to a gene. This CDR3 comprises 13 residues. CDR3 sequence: CASSSDRGYEQYF. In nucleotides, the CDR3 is TGTGCCAGCAGTTCCGACAGGGGCTACGAGCAGTACTTC.

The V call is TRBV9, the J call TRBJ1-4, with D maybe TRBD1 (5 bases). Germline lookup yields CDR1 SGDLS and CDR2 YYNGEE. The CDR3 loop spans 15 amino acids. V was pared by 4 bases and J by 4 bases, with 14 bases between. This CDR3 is CASSPRDSDNEKLFF. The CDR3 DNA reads TGTGCCAGCAGCCCGCGGGACTCAGATAATGAAAAACTGTTTTTT.

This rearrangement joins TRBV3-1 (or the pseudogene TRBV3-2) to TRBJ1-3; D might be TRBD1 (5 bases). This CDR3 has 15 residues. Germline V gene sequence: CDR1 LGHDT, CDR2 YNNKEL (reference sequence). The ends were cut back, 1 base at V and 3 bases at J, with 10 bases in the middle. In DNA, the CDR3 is TGTGCCAGCAGCCAAGTCCAGGGAGGTGGAAACACCATATATTTT. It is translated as CASSQVQGGGNTIYF.

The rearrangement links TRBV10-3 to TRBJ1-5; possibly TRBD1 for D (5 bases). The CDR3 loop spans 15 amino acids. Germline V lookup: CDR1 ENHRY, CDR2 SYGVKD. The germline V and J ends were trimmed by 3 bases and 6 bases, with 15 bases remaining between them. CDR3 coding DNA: TGTGCCATCAGTGATGTCGGCCAGGGCAGTCAGCCCCAGCATTTT. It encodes CAISDVGQGSQPQHF.

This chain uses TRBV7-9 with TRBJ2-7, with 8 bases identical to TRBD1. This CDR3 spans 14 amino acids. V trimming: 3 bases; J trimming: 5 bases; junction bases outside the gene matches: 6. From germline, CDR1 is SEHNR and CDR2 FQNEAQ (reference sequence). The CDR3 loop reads CASSLVRGQDEQYF. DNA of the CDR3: TGTGCCAGCAGCTTGGTCAGGGGGCAAGACGAGCAGTACTTC. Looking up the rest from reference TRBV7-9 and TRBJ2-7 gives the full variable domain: DTGVSQNPRHKITKRGQNVTFRCDPISEHNRLYWYRQTLGQGPEFLTYFQNEAQLEKSRLLSDRFSAERPKGSFSTLEIQRTEQGDSAMYLCASSLVRGQDEQYFGPGTRLTVT.

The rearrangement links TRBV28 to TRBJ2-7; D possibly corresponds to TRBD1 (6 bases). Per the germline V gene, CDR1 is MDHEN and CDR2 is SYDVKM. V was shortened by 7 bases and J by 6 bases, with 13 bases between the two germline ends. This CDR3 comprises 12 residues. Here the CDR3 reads CASKVTGPEQYF. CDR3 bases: TGTGCCAGCAAGGTAACAGGGCCCGAGCAGTACTTC.

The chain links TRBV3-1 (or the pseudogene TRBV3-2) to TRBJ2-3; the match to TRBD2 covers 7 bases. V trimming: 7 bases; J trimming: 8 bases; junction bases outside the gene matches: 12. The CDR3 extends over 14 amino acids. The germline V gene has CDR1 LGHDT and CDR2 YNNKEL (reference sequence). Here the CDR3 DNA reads TGTGCCAGCACTCGGGACTATGCCTCGGGTACGCAGTATTTT. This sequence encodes CASTRDYASGTQYF.

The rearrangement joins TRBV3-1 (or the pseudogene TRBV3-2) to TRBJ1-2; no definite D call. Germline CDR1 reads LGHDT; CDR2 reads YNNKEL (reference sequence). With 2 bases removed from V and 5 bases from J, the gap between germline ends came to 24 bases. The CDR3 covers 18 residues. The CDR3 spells CASSQTVGPDSYMYGYTF. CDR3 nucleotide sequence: TGTGCCAGCAGCCAAACAGTCGGGCCGGACTCTTATATGTATGGCTACACCTTC.

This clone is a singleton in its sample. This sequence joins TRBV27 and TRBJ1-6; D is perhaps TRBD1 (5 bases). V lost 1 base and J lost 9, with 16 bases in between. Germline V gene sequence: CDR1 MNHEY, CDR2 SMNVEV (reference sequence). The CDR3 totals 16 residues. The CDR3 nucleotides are TGTGCCAGCAGTTTATACCCCCAGGGTCGTGGTTCACCCCTCCACTTT. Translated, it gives CASSLYPQGRGSPLHF.

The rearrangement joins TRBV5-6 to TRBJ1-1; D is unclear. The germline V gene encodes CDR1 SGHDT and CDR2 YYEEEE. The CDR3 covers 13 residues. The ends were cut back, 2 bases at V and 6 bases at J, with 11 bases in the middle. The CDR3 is CASSFNRGSEAFF. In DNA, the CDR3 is TGTGCCAGCAGCTTTAACCGAGGATCTGAAGCTTTCTTT. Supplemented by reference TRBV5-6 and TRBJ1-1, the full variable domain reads DAGVTQSPTHLIKTRGQQVTLRCSPKSGHDTVSWYQQALGQGPQFIFQYYEEEERQRGNFPDRFSGHQFPNYSSELNVNALLLGDSALYLCASSFNRGSEAFFGQGTRLTVV.

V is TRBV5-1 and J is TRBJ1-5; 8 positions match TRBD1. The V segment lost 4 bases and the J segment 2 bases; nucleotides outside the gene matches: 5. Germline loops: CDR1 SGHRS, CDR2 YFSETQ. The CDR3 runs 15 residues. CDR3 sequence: CASSQGQGGNQPQHF. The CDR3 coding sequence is TGCGCCAGCAGCCAAGGACAGGGTGGCAATCAGCCCCAGCATTTT.

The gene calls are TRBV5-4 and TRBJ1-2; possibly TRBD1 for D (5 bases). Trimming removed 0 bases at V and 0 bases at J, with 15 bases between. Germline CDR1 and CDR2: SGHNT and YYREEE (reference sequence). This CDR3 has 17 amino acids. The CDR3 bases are TGTGCCAGCAGCTTGGGCGGGGGAGGTAGCTCTAACTATGGCTACACCTTC. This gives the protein CASSLGGGGSSNYGYTF. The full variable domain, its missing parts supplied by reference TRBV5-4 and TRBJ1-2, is ETGVTQSPTHLIKTRGQQVTLRCSSQSGHNTVSWYQQALGQGPQFIFQYYREEENGRGNFPPRFSGLQFPNYSSELNVNALELDDSALYLCASSLGGGGSSNYGYTFGSGTRLTVV.

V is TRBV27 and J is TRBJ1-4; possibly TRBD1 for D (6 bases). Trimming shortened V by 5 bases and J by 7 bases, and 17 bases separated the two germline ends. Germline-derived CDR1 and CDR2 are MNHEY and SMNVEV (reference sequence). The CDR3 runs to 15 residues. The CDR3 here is CASSKGGGGGEKLFF. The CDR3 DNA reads TGTGCCAGCAGTAAAGGGGGGGGTGGTGGTGAAAAACTGTTTTTT.

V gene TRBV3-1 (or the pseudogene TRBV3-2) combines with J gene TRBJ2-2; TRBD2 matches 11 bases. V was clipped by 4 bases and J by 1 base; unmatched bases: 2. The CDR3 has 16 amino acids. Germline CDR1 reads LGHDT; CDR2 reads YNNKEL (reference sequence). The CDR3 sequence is CASSPGTSGNTGELFF. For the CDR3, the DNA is TGTGCCAGCAGCCCGGGGACTAGCGGGAACACCGGGGAGCTGTTTTTT.

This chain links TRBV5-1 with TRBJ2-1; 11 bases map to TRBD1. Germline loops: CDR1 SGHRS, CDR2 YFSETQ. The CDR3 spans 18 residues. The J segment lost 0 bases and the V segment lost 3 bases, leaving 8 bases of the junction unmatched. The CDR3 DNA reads TGCGCCAGCAGCTCAGGACAGGGGGCTCCAACCTCCTACAATGAGCAGTTCTTC. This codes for CASSSGQGAPTSYNEQFF.

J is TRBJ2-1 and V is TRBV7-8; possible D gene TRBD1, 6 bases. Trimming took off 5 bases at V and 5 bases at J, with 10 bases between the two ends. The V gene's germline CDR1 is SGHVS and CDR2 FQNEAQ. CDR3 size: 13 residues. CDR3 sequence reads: CASSRDTNNEQFF. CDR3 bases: TGTGCCAGCAGCCGGGACACCAACAATGAGCAGTTCTTC.

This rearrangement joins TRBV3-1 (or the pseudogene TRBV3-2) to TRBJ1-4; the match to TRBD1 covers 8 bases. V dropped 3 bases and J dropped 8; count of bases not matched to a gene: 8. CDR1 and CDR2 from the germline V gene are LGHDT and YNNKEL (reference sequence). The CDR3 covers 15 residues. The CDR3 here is CASSQYGTGNEKLFF. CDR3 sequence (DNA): TGTGCCAGCAGCCAGTACGGGACAGGAAACGAAAAACTGTTTTTT.

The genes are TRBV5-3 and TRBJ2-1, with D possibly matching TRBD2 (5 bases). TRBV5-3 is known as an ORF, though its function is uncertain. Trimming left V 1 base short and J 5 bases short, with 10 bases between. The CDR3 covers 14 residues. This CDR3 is CARSLREWDNEQFF. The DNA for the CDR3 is TGTGCCAGAAGCTTGCGGGAATGGGACAATGAGCAGTTCTTC.

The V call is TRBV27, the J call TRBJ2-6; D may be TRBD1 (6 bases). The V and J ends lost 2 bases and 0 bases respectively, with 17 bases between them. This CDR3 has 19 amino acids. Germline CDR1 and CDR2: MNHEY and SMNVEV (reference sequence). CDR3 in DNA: TGTGCCAGCAGTTTAAAGAGGACAGAGTTTTACTCTGGGGCCAACGTCCTGACTTTC. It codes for CASSLKRTEFYSGANVLTF.

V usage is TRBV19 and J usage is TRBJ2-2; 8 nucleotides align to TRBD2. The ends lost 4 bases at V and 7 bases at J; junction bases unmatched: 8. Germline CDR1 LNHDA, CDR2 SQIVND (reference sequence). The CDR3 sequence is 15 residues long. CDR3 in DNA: TGTGCCAGTAGTACGGTAGCGGGATTGGTCGGGGAGCTGTTTTTT. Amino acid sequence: CASSTVAGLVGELFF.